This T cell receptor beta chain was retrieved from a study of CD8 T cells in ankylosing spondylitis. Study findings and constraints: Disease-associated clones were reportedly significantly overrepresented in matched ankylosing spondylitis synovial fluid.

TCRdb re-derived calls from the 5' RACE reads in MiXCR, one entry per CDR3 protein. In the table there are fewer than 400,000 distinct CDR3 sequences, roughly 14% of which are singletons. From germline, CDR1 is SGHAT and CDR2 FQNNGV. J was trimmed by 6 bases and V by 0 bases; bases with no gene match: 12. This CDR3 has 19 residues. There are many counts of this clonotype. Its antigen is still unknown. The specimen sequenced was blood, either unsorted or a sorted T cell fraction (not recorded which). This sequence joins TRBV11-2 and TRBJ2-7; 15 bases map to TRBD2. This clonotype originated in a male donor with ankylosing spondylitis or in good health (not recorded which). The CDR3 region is CASSLEGLGTSGRLIEQYF. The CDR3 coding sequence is TGTGCCAGCAGCTTAGAAGGCCTGGGGACTAGCGGGAGGCTGATCGAGCAGTACTTC.